Listed here is a single T cell receptor (beta chain). Original processing methods: Amplified reference gene primers provided the basis for estimating nucleated cell counts. Produced via immunoSEQ multiplex PCR; TCRdb's table is partial and in-frame only. D and trimming come from the DNA, and the V and J calls and clone size come from that table. The sample contains under 300,000 clones, around 80% of which appear only once. The germline V and J ends were trimmed by 0 bases and 5 bases, with 11 bases remaining between them. This CDR3 contains 15 residues. The germline V gene has CDR1 LGHNA and CDR2 YSLEER. This entry comes from a study of blood T cell repertoires in COVID-19. Background on the study: From T cells, B-cell-depleted T cells, or PBMCs came the material, which was cDNA or gDNA.

The source of this sequence is a woman between 40 and 50 years old who had recovered from COVID-19. This sequence joins TRBV4-3 and TRBJ1-5; D call uncertain. Sequencing was done on a sample of peripheral blood. The CDR3 nucleotides read TGCGCCAGCAGCCAAGATTATGCGGGATATCAGCCCCAGCATTTT. Its protein is CASSQDYAGYQPQHF.